The 9 T cell receptor beta chains in this list originate from one sample, sequenced in a study of OX40 agonist ivuxolimab in advanced cancers. Data came from immunoSEQ multiplex PCR; TCRdb stores just in-frame clones and leaves some out. The sample holds about 73,000 clones, 85% to 90% seen once. Sequences were derived from CD4+ or CD8+ T cells sorted from blood, sampled in a trial of the OX40 agonist ivuxolimab. The receptors were sampled from an adult with an advanced solid tumor such as melanoma, head and neck, liver or kidney cancer.

A single count supports this clone. V and J are TRBV14 and TRBJ1-1; D is possibly TRBD1 (6 bases). CDR3 length: 13 residues. Germline V gene data show CDR1 as SGHDN and CDR2 as FVKESK. Trimming pared 4 bases from V and 3 bases from J, leaving 9 bases between. The CDR3 here is CASSLYRDTEAFF. The CDR3 DNA is TGTGCCAGCAGCCTTTACAGGGACACTGAAGCTTTCTTT.

This chain joins TRBV27 and TRBJ2-7; D possibly corresponds to TRBD1 (7 bases). CDR3 length equals 15 residues. The V end was cut by 4 bases, the J end by 2 bases, with 15 bases between. Germline V gene lookup returns CDR1 MNHEY and CDR2 SMNVEV (reference sequence). The CDR3 region is CASSSRGEITYEQYF. Here the CDR3 DNA reads TGTGCCAGCAGTTCCAGGGGGGAGATCACCTACGAGCAGTACTTC.

This chain connects TRBV6-7 to TRBJ1-1, with no clear D. TRBV6-7 is an open reading frame, and its role is uncertain. The ends were cut back, 0 bases at V and 4 bases at J, with 15 bases in the middle. This CDR3 region has 16 residues. The CDR3 nucleotides read TGTGCCAGCAGTTACTCGAGAGGTTTAGAGGCCACTGAAGCTTTCTTT. This encodes CASSYSRGLEATEAFF.

V and J are TRBV25-1 and TRBJ2-7; D might be TRBD2 (6 bases). Trimming shortened V by 6 bases and J by 2 bases, and 11 bases separated the two germline ends. The CDR3 spans 13 residues. From germline, CDR1 is MGHDK and CDR2 SYGVNS. For the CDR3, the DNA is TGTGCCAGCAGCGGGACTGACACCTACGAGCAGTACTTC. This sequence encodes CASSGTDTYEQYF.

This chain uses TRBV5-1 with TRBJ2-1; D is possibly TRBD1 or TRBD2 (5 bases each). The CDR3 extends over 12 amino acids. Trimming left V 0 bases short and J 9 bases short, with 7 bases between. Germline CDR1 reads SGHRS; CDR2 reads YFSETQ. CDR3 DNA sequence: TGCGCCAGCAGCTTGGGAGGGGTTGAGCAGTTCTTC. Amino acids: CASSLGGVEQFF. The full variable domain, with the rest looked up from reference TRBV5-1 and TRBJ2-1, is KAGVTQTPRYLIKTRGQQVTLSCSPISGHRSVSWYQQTPGQGLQFLFEYFSETQRNKGNFPGRFSGRQFSNSRSEMNVSTLELGDSALYLCASSLGGVEQFFGPGTRLTVL.

V gene TRBV14 combines with J gene TRBJ2-7; D assignment may be TRBD1 or TRBD2 (5 bases each). V lost 1 base and J lost 6, with 13 bases in between. Germline values: CDR1 SGHDN, CDR2 FVKESK. The CDR3 sequence is 14 residues long. The DNA for the CDR3 is TGTGCCAGCAGCCAAGGGGGGACCGGGGCCGAGCAGTACTTC. This translates into CASSQGGTGAEQYF.

The rearrangement uses TRBV9 and TRBJ2-3; D is undetermined. Germline lookup yields CDR1 SGDLS and CDR2 YYNGEE. V lost 5 bases to trimming and J lost 5 bases, with 9 bases between them. The length of the CDR3 is 12 residues. CDR3 nucleotides: TGTGCCAGCAGTTATTGGGGAGATACGCAGTATTTT. Residues: CASSYWGDTQYF.

V is TRBV28 and J is TRBJ2-7; TRBD1 matches at 7 bases. The CDR3 consists of 13 residues. The V and J ends lost 8 bases and 6 bases, in that order; junction bases with no gene match: 10. The germline gives CDR1 MDHEN, CDR2 SYDVKM. DNA for the CDR3: TGTGCCAGCGACCTAGGGGCAGGGGGCGAGCAGTACTTC. Amino acids: CASDLGAGGEQYF.

The chain has TRBV27 and TRBJ2-1; 10 nucleotides line up with TRBD2. Germline CDR1 and CDR2: MNHEY and SMNVEV (reference sequence). V shed 3 bases and J 4 bases; nucleotides not matched to a gene: 9. The CDR3 sequence is 17 residues long. The CDR3 sequence is CASSFLAGGDFYNEQFF. In DNA form, the CDR3 reads TGTGCCAGCAGTTTCTTAGCGGGGGGAGATTTTTACAATGAGCAGTTCTTC.